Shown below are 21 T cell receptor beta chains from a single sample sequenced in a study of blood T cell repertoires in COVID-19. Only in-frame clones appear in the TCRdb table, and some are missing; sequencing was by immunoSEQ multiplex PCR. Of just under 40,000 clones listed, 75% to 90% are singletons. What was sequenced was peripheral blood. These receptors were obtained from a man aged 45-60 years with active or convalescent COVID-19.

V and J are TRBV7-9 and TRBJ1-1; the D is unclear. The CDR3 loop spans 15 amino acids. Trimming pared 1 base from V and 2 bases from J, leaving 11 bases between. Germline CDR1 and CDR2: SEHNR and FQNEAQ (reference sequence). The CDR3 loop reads CASSLGGSLNTEAFF. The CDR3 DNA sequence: TGTGCCAGCAGCTTAGGTGGCAGTCTTAACACTGAAGCTTTCTTT.

The CDR3 region is CAHGRQGHYGYTF. For the CDR3, the DNA is TGTGCCCACGGAAGGCAGGGGCACTATGGCTACACCTTC. V gene TRBV10-3 combines with J gene TRBJ1-2; tentatively, D is TRBD1 (6 bases). V was shortened by 11 bases and J by 3 bases, with 16 bases between the two germline ends. There are 13 residues in the CDR3. CDR1 and CDR2 (germline): ENHRY, SYGVKD.

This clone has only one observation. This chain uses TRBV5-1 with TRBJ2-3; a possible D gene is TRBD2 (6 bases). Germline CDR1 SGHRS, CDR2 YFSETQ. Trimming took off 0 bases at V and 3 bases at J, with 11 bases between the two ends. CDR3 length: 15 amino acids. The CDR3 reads CASSLAGGATDTQYF. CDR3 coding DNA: TGCGCCAGCAGCTTGGCCGGCGGGGCGACAGATACGCAGTATTTT.

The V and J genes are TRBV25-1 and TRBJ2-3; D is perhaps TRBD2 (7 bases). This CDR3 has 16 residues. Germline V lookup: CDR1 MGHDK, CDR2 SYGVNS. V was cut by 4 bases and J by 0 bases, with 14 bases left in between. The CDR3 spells CASSGGGGRSTDTQYF. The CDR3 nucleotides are TGTGCCAGCAGTGGTGGGGGGGGCAGAAGCACAGATACGCAGTATTTT.

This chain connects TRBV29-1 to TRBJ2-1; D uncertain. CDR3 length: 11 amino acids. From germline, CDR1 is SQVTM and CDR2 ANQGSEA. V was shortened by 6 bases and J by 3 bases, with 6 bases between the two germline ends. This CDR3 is CSVVRYNEQFF. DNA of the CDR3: TGCAGCGTCGTTCGCTACAATGAGCAGTTCTTC.

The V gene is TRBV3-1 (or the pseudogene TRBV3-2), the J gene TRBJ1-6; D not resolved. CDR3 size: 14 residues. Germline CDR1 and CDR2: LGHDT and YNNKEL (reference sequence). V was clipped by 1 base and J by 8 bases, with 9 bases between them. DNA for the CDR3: TGTGCCAGCAGCCAAGGTTGGGCCGATTCACCCCTCCACTTT. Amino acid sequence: CASSQGWADSPLHF.

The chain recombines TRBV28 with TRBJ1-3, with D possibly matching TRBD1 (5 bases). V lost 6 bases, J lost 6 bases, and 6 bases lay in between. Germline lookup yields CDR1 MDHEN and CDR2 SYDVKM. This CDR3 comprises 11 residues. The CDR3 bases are TGTGCCAGCAGGACAGAAAACACCATATATTTT. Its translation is CASRTENTIYF.

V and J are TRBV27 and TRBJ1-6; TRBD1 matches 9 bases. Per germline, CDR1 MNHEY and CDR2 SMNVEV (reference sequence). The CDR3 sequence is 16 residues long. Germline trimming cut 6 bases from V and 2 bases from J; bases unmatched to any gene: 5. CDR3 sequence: CASSYRGLAYNSPLHF. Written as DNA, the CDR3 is TGTGCCAGCAGCTACAGGGGGCTCGCCTATAATTCACCCCTCCACTTT.

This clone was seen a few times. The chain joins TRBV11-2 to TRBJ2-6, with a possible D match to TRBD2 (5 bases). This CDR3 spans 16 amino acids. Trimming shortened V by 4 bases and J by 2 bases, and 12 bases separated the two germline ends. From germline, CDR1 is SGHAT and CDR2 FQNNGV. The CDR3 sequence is CASSYLEGTGANVLTF. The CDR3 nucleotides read TGTGCCAGCAGCTACCTCGAGGGAACTGGGGCCAACGTCCTGACTTTC.

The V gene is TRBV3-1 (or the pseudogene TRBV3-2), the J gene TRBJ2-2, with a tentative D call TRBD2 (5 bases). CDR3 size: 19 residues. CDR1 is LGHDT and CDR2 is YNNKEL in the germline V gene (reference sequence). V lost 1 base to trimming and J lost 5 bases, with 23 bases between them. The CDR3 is CASSQVSLRNPPGTGELFF. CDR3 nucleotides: TGTGCCAGCAGCCAAGTCAGTTTGCGGAATCCCCCGGGAACCGGGGAGCTGTTTTTT.

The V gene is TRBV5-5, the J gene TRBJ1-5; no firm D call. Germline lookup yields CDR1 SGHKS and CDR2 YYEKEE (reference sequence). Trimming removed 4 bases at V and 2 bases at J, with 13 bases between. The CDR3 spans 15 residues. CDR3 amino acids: CASSPIPQGNQPQHF. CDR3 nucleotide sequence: TGTGCCAGCAGCCCGATCCCGCAGGGCAATCAGCCCCAGCATTTT.

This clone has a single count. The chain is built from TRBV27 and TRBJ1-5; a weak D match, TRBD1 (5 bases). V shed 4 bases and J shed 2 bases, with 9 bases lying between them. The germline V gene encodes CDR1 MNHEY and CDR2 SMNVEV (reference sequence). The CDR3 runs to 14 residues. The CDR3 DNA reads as TGTGCCAGCAGTTCCAGGGCGGGCAATCAGCCCCAGCATTTT. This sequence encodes CASSSRAGNQPQHF.

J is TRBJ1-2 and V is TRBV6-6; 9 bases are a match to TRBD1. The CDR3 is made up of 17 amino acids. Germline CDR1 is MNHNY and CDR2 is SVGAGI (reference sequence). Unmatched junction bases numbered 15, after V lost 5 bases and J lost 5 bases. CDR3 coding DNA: TGTGCCAGCAGTCCGGGACAGGGAGGGCCCCCCCCGTATGGCTACACCTTC. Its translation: CASSPGQGGPPPYGYTF.

CDR3 amino acids: CASSTGGRGYEKLFF. Written as DNA, the CDR3 is TGTGCCAGCAGTACAGGGGGCAGGGGATACGAAAAACTGTTTTTT. The chain links TRBV6-5 to TRBJ1-4, with TRBD1 matching 9 bases. CDR1 and CDR2 (germline): MNHEY, SVGAGI. V gave up 5 bases and J gave up 8 bases; unmatched junction bases: 9. This CDR3 spans 15 amino acids.

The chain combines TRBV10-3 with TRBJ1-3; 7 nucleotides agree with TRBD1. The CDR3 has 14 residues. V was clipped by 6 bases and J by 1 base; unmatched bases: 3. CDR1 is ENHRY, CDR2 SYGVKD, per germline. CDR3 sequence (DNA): TGTGCCATCAGCCTACAGGGGTCTGGAAACACCATATATTTT. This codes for CAISLQGSGNTIYF.

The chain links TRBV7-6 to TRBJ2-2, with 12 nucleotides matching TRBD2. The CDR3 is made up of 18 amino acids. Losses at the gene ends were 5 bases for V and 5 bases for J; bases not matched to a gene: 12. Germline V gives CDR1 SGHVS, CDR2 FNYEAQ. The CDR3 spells CASSPLGLAGGPTGELFF. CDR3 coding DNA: TGTGCCAGCAGCCCCCTTGGGCTAGCGGGGGGGCCTACCGGGGAGCTGTTTTTT.

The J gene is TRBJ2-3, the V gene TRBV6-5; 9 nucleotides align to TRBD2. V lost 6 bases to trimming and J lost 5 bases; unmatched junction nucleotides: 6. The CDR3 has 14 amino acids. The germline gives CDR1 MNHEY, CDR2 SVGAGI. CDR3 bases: TGTGCCAGCAGCCCCGGGACTAGCCTAGATACGCAGTATTTT. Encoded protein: CASSPGTSLDTQYF.

The CDR3 DNA reads TGTGCCAGCAGTTACTGGACAGGATTCCGCTCGGGCGAGCAGTACTTC. This translates into CASSYWTGFRSGEQYF. The V gene is TRBV6-2 or TRBV6-3, the J gene TRBJ2-7; 7 nucleotides align to TRBD1. Trimming took 1 base from V and 6 from J; bases not matched to a gene: 12. The germline gives CDR1 MNHEY, CDR2 SVGEGT. This CDR3 contains 16 residues.

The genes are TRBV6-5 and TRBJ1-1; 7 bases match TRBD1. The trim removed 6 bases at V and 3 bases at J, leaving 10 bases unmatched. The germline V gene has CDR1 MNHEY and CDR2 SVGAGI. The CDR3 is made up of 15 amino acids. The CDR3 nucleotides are TGTGCCAGCAGGCCCGACAGGGTGGCGTACACTGAAGCTTTCTTT. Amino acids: CASRPDRVAYTEAFF.

The CDR3 sequence: CASSQEDRGLYYGYTF. The CDR3 nucleotides are TGTGCCAGCAGCCAAGAAGACAGGGGATTGTACTATGGCTACACCTTC. The V gene is TRBV3-1 (or the pseudogene TRBV3-2), the J gene TRBJ1-2; 8 positions match TRBD1. This CDR3 comprises 16 residues. CDR1 LGHDT and CDR2 YNNKEL come from the germline V gene (reference sequence). V lost 0 bases and J lost 3; bases outside the gene matches: 6.

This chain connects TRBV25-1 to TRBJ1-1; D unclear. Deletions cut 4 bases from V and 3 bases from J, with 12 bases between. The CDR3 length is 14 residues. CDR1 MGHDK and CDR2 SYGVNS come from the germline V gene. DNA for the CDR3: TGTGCCAGCAGTGTATTTGGGCGGGACACTGAAGCTTTCTTT. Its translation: CASSVFGRDTEAFF.